The clone carrying this T cell receptor (beta chain) appeared a few times. The antigen remains unidentified. The data were obtained in a study of cytomegalovirus exposure and HLA in healthy donors. At the level of the study: Unique TCRs numbering about 87 million, obtained from HLA-typed donors, made up an early data release.

Points from the study as a whole: The authors enumerated roughly 180 TCR beta chains as linked to cytomegalovirus.

The study ran its PCR with 60 Vbeta and 13 Jbeta primers. TCRdb's copy holds only in-frame clones and misses some; the assay was immunoSEQ multiplex PCR. The sample lists 150,000 to 200,000 clones; approximately 9.5% were seen once. This CDR3 contains 15 residues. The germline V gene encodes CDR1 SGHAT and CDR2 FQNNGV. Trimming cost V 5 bases and J 6 bases; bases outside gene matches: 4. Sequencing was performed on PBMCs. This clonotype was sampled from a woman aged 25 to 39 in good health and CMV-seropositive. This rearrangement joins TRBV11-2 to TRBJ2-1; TRBD2 agrees at 13 bases. CDR3: CASSPTSGRGNEQFF. CDR3 coding DNA: TGTGCCAGCAGCCCAACTAGCGGGAGGGGCAATGAGCAGTTCTTC.